Listed below are T cell receptor beta chains from one sample, sequenced in a study of blood T cell repertoires in COVID-19. TCRdb's table, derived via immunoSEQ multiplex PCR, lists solely in-frame clones and lacks some. The data hold about 370,000 clones, with around 89% observed a single time. Sequencing input: peripheral blood. The receptors come from a man younger than 35 with active or convalescent COVID-19. Both conserved end residues are part of each CDR3. A D gene is named only where the DNA matches it firmly. A clone size is listed for some rows: how often the clone was seen (once, few, many), or a class if it is expanded.

v_gene	j_gene	d_gene	abundance	CDR3nt	CDR3aa
TRBV28	TRBJ1-3	NA	NA	TGTGCCAGCAGTACCCCTGGACAAACCTCTGGAAACACCATATATTTT	CASSTPGQTSGNTIYF
TRBV10-3	TRBJ1-6	NA	NA	TGTGCCATCAGTGAACGGGTGTCGGCGTTTAATTCACCCCTCCACTTT	CAISERVSAFNSPLHF
TRBV25-1	TRBJ2-7	TRBD1	NA	TGTGCCAGCAGTGAATCCCCCGGACAGGCTCAGTACTTC	CASSESPGQAQYF
TRBV19	TRBJ2-1	TRBD2	NA	TGTGCCAGTAGTAGCCGGGGCGGGGGCAATGAGCAGTTCTTC	CASSSRGGGNEQFF
TRBV5-1	TRBJ2-1	TRBD2	NA	TGCGCCAGCAGCCTCATAGGGCGGGGGATTAACAATGAGCAGTTCTTC	CASSLIGRGINNEQFF
TRBV7-8	TRBJ2-5	TRBD1	NA	TGTGCCAGCACCATAAGGGACAGGGTGGGAGAGACCCAGTACTTC	CASTIRDRVGETQYF
TRBV28	TRBJ1-2	NA	NA	TGTGCCAGCAGTTTCGGGAGGTATGGCTACACCTTC	CASSFGRYGYTF
TRBV15	TRBJ2-7	NA	NA	TGTGCCACCAGCAGAGATGCGAACTCTCTCTACGAGCAGTACTTC	CATSRDANSLYEQYF
TRBV5-1	TRBJ1-4	TRBD1	few	TGCGCCAGCAGTTTACAGGGGGATCCTGAAAAACTGTTTTTT	CASSLQGDPEKLFF
TRBV4-3	TRBJ1-2	TRBD1	NA	TGCGCCAGCAGCCAAGTACAGGGGGACTATGGCTACACCTTC	CASSQVQGDYGYTF
TRBV6-5	TRBJ1-2	NA	NA	TGTGCCAGCGTAACAGGGAGCTATGGCTACACCTTC	CASVTGSYGYTF
TRBV7-9	TRBJ2-1	NA	NA	TGTGCCAGCAGCTTAGAGCAGGGGCAATACCATGAGCAGTTCTTC	CASSLEQGQYHEQFF
TRBV20-1	TRBJ1-1	NA	NA	TGCAGTGCTTGGAGGGTCGCTGAAGCTTTCTTT	CSAWRVAEAFF
TRBV12-5	TRBJ1-6	NA	NA	TGTGCTAGTGGGATTACAGGGCCCGGCTATAATTCACCCCTCCACTTT	CASGITGPGYNSPLHF
TRBV6-5	TRBJ2-7	NA	NA	TGTGCCAGCAGTTACCGGGACAAAAGCTCCTACGAGCAGTACTTC	CASSYRDKSSYEQYF
TRBV6-5	TRBJ2-7	TRBD2	NA	TGTGCCAGCAGTTACGATGGGACTAGCTGTATCTTC	CASSYDGTSCIF
TRBV18	TRBJ2-7	TRBD2	NA	TGTGCCAGCTCACCGTCAAGACTAGCGGGAGACTCCTACGAGCAGTACTTC	CASSPSRLAGDSYEQYF
TRBV10-3	TRBJ1-2	NA	NA	TGTGCCATCAGTGCGGCAGGGGTCAGAAACTATGGCTACACCTTC	CAISAAGVRNYGYTF
TRBV27	TRBJ1-5	NA	NA	TGTGCCAGCAGTTTATCCCCCCGGGGACCCCAGCATTTT	CASSLSPRGPQHF
TRBV10-3	TRBJ1-1	TRBD1	NA	TGTGCCATCAGTCCGACAGGGTCCACTGAAGCTTTCTTT	CAISPTGSTEAFF
TRBV6-5	TRBJ1-1	NA	once	TGTGCCAGCAGTTACCCTAATATGAACACTGAAGCTTTCTTT	CASSYPNMNTEAFF
TRBV5-1	TRBJ1-6	TRBD1	NA	TGCGCCAGCAGCAAAAACAGGGGAATGAATTCACCCCTCCACTTT	CASSKNRGMNSPLHF
TRBV2	TRBJ2-1	TRBD2	NA	TGTGCCAGCCTAAACCCTAGCGGGGGGGGCTCCTACAATGAGCAGTTCTTC	CASLNPSGGGSYNEQFF
TRBV29-1	TRBJ1-2	NA	NA	TGCAGCGTTGTGACGGGGGGAGTGAGCTATGGCTACACCTTC	CSVVTGGVSYGYTF
TRBV5-1	TRBJ2-1	TRBD2	NA	TGCGCCAGCACCTCCGGGACTAGCGGGGGCAATGAGCAGTTCTTC	CASTSGTSGGNEQFF
TRBV5-4	TRBJ1-2	TRBD1	NA	TGTGCCAGCAGCGGGACAGACTATGGCTACACCTTC	CASSGTDYGYTF
TRBV19	TRBJ2-7	TRBD1	NA	TGTGCCCGCCCCGGACAGGCCTCCTACGAGCAGTACTTC	CARPGQASYEQYF
TRBV7-9	TRBJ1-1	NA	NA	TGTGCCAGCACCCTCATTCAGGGGACGAACACTGAAGCTTTCTTT	CASTLIQGTNTEAFF
TRBV6-5	TRBJ2-2	NA	NA	TGTGCCAGCAGCGCAGGGGATGTGAACACCGGGGAGCTGTTTTTT	CASSAGDVNTGELFF
TRBV28	TRBJ1-5	TRBD1	NA	TGTGCCAGCGGCCGGACAGGGGCGCTCCAAGCGGGTCAGCCCCAGCATTTT	CASGRTGALQAGQPQHF
TRBV4-2	TRBJ2-1	TRBD2	NA	TGTGCCAGCAGCCAAGTAATGGAGCGGGGGGGATACAATGAGCAGTTCTTC	CASSQVMERGGYNEQFF
TRBV12-3/TRBV12-4	TRBJ2-7	NA	NA	TGTGCCAGCAGTGGTATCGGAGACGAGCAGTACTTC	CASSGIGDEQYF
TRBV6-6	TRBJ2-1	NA	NA	TGTGCCAGCAGGGAGGGGGGGTCCTACAATGAGCAGTTCTTC	CASREGGSYNEQFF
TRBV14	TRBJ1-4	NA	NA	TGTGCCAGCAGCCAACACCGTGGGGGCTTTGATGAAAAACTGTTTTTT	CASSQHRGGFDEKLFF
TRBV24-1	TRBJ2-1	TRBD1	NA	TGTGCCACCAGTGAGATAGGGACAGGGATTGAGCAGTTCTTC	CATSEIGTGIEQFF
TRBV5-1	TRBJ1-1	TRBD1	NA	TGCGCCAGCAGCGAATTAACCGGACAGGGACCAGCTTTCTTT	CASSELTGQGPAFF
TRBV19	TRBJ2-7	TRBD1	NA	TGTGCCAGTAGTGCCCTGGGACAGGGGGTGAGCTACGAGCAGTACTTC	CASSALGQGVSYEQYF
TRBV6-6	TRBJ2-5	NA	NA	TGTGCCTGCGATACAGATTCCCAAGAGACCCAGTACTTC	CACDTDSQETQYF